The count of the clone carrying this T cell receptor (beta chain) is one. Other DNA sequences in this specimen translate into the identical CDR3. This entry belongs to a study of blood T cell repertoires in COVID-19. Study context: Acute and convalescent COVID-19 specimens originated in the United States, Italy and Spain. From T cells, B-cell-depleted T cells, or PBMCs came the material, which was cDNA or gDNA.

Measured with immunoSEQ multiplex PCR; TCRdb has only the in-frame clones, and not every one. Counted here are about 170,000 clones, roughly 91% occurring once; the ten biggest clones make up approximately 4.6%. Patients at the Seattle site were enrolled during active infection and followed longitudinally. Material: peripheral blood. This sequence was found in a man aged 18-30 years with COVID-19, enrolled during active disease.

This CDR3 reads CASSFGLAGYEQYF. The CDR3 DNA follows: TGTGCCAGCAGCTTCGGACTAGCGGGCTACGAGCAGTACTTC. The chain couples TRBV7-9 to TRBJ2-7; 11 bases are a match to TRBD2. V lost 3 bases and J lost 3; bases outside the gene matches: 1. The CDR3 runs to 14 residues. The germline CDR1 and CDR2 sequences are SEHNR and FQNEAQ (reference sequence).